A selection of T cell receptor beta chains follows, all from one sample in a study of neurological immune-mediated disorders. One entry per CDR3 protein results from TCRdb running MiXCR on the 5' RACE reads. The data show about 53,000 distinct CDR3 sequences, with 16% seen just once and 4% to 4.5% held by the top ten. The sequenced sample was PBMCs. The receptors stem from a man aged 55 to 70 in good health. CDR3s include the opening cysteine and the closing phenylalanine or tryptophan. The order of the fields is D gene, J gene, clone size, V gene, CDR3 protein, CDR3 DNA. The D gene is left open where the match is weak. A row's size may be missing; if present it is once, few, many or a size class.

d_call: .
j_call: TRBJ1-1
clone_size: many
v_call: TRBV4-1
cdr3_aa: CASSHTGVGPEAFF
cdr3_nt: TGCGCCAGCAGCCACACCGGTGTCGGGCCTGAAGCTTTCTTT

d_call: TRBD2
j_call: TRBJ2-3
clone_size: many
v_call: TRBV20-1
cdr3_aa: CSAPVAGASTDTQYF
cdr3_nt: TGCAGTGCGCCAGTAGCGGGAGCTAGCACAGATACGCAGTATTTT

d_call: .
j_call: TRBJ2-6
clone_size: .
v_call: TRBV6-1
cdr3_aa: CASSGGGAGANVLTF
cdr3_nt: TGTGCCAGCAGTGGAGGAGGGGCCGGGGCCAACGTCCTGACTTTC

d_call: .
j_call: TRBJ2-7
clone_size: many
v_call: TRBV28
cdr3_aa: CASQRGSEQYF
cdr3_nt: TGTGCCAGCCAAAGGGGGAGCGAGCAGTACTTC

d_call: .
j_call: TRBJ1-4
clone_size: .
v_call: TRBV18
cdr3_aa: CASSHQVGGREDEKLFF
cdr3_nt: TGTGCCAGCTCACACCAAGTAGGCGGACGGGAGGATGAAAAACTGTTTTTT

d_call: TRBD1
j_call: TRBJ2-2
clone_size: many
v_call: TRBV27
cdr3_aa: CASINKRGRTGELFF
cdr3_nt: TGTGCCAGCATTAACAAGAGGGGGCGTACCGGGGAGCTGTTTTTT

d_call: .
j_call: TRBJ2-1
clone_size: many
v_call: TRBV5-1
cdr3_aa: CASSVTSSSYNEQFF
cdr3_nt: TGCGCCAGCAGCGTGACATCGAGCTCCTACAATGAGCAGTTCTTC

d_call: .
j_call: TRBJ2-7
clone_size: many
v_call: TRBV12-3/TRBV12-4
cdr3_aa: CASSLRGGLEQYF
cdr3_nt: TGTGCCAGCAGTTTAAGGGGAGGCCTCGAGCAGTACTTC

d_call: .
j_call: TRBJ2-1
clone_size: many
v_call: TRBV27
cdr3_aa: CASSVIGPSSSNEQFF
cdr3_nt: TGTGCCAGCAGTGTGATTGGACCCTCGTCGTCGAATGAGCAGTTCTTC

d_call: .
j_call: TRBJ2-1
clone_size: many
v_call: TRBV5-6
cdr3_aa: CASSLDLRAGHNEQFF
cdr3_nt: TGTGCCAGCAGCTTGGATCTTCGGGCAGGGCACAATGAGCAGTTCTTC

d_call: .
j_call: TRBJ2-3
clone_size: many
v_call: TRBV2
cdr3_aa: CASRGTAVGGDTQYF
cdr3_nt: TGTGCCAGCAGGGGGACGGCGGTAGGGGGAGATACGCAGTATTTT

d_call: .
j_call: TRBJ1-5
clone_size: many
v_call: TRBV28
cdr3_aa: CASSPVGGGNQPQHF
cdr3_nt: TGTGCCAGCAGCCCTGTCGGGGGCGGCAATCAGCCCCAGCATTTT

d_call: TRBD1
j_call: TRBJ2-7
clone_size: few
v_call: TRBV24-1
cdr3_aa: CATSDSTTGQGRNEQYF
cdr3_nt: TGTGCCACCAGTGATTCCACAACGGGACAGGGGCGTAACGAGCAGTACTTC

d_call: .
j_call: TRBJ2-7
clone_size: many
v_call: TRBV5-1
cdr3_aa: CASSLDGGSYEQYF
cdr3_nt: TGCGCCAGCAGCTTGGACGGGGGCTCCTACGAGCAGTACTTC

d_call: TRBD2
j_call: TRBJ2-3
clone_size: many
v_call: TRBV5-1
cdr3_aa: CASSSPSGSTDTQYF
cdr3_nt: TGCGCCAGCAGCTCCCCTAGCGGGAGCACAGATACGCAGTATTTT

d_call: .
j_call: TRBJ2-3
clone_size: many
v_call: TRBV29-1
cdr3_aa: CSALRASDTQYF
cdr3_nt: TGCAGCGCCCTCCGGGCAAGTGATACGCAGTATTTT

d_call: .
j_call: TRBJ2-2
clone_size: many
v_call: TRBV24-1
cdr3_aa: CATSNGGNTGELFF
cdr3_nt: TGTGCCACCAGTAACGGCGGTAACACCGGGGAGCTGTTTTTT

d_call: TRBD1
j_call: TRBJ1-2
clone_size: many
v_call: TRBV5-6
cdr3_aa: CASSSDRGGYTF
cdr3_nt: TGTGCCAGCAGCTCCGACAGGGGCGGCTACACCTTC

d_call: .
j_call: TRBJ2-7
clone_size: .
v_call: TRBV29-1
cdr3_aa: CSVDLGPDEQYF
cdr3_nt: TGCAGCGTTGACTTGGGACCTGACGAGCAGTACTTC

d_call: TRBD1
j_call: TRBJ2-7
clone_size: many
v_call: TRBV20-1
cdr3_aa: CSASSGGVYEQYF
cdr3_nt: TGCAGTGCTAGTTCAGGGGGCGTCTACGAGCAGTACTTC

d_call: .
j_call: TRBJ1-5
clone_size: many
v_call: TRBV29-1
cdr3_aa: CSVMTDNQPQHF
cdr3_nt: TGCAGCGTGATGACAGACAATCAGCCCCAGCATTTT

d_call: .
j_call: TRBJ2-7
clone_size: many
v_call: TRBV20-1
cdr3_aa: CSARDPRSGPYEQYF
cdr3_nt: TGCAGTGCTAGAGATCCTCGCAGCGGTCCTTACGAGCAGTACTTC

d_call: .
j_call: TRBJ2-7
clone_size: few
v_call: TRBV6-6
cdr3_aa: CASSPTDGYYEQYF
cdr3_nt: TGTGCCAGCAGCCCGACGGACGGTTACTACGAGCAGTACTTC